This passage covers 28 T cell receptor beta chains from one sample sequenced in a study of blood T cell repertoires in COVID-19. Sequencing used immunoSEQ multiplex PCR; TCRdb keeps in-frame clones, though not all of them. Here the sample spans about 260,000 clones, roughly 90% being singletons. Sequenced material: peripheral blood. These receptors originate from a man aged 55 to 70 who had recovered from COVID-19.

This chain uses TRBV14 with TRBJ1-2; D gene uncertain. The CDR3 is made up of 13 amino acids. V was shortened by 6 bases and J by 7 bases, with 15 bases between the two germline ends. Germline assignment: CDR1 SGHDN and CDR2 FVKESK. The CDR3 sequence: CASSKTSTGGYTF. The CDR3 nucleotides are TGTGCCAGCAGTAAAACCAGCACGGGTGGCTACACCTTC. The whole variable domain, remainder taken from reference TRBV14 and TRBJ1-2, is EAGVTQFPSHSVIEKGQTVTLRCDPISGHDNLYWYRRVMGKEIKFLLHFVKESKQDESGMPNNRFLAERTGGTYSTLKVQPAELEDSGVYFCASSKTSTGGYTFGSGTRLTVV.

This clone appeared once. CDR3 in DNA: TGTGCCAGCAGCTTGTTATCAGGCTACTACGAGCAGTACTTC. This encodes CASSLLSGYYEQYF. This rearrangement joins TRBV5-8 to TRBJ2-7; D is uncertain. Looked up from germline, CDR1 is SGHTS and CDR2 is YDEGEE. Between the trimmed V and J ends, which lost 1 base and 3 bases, there was a span of 11 bases. CDR3 length equals 14 residues.

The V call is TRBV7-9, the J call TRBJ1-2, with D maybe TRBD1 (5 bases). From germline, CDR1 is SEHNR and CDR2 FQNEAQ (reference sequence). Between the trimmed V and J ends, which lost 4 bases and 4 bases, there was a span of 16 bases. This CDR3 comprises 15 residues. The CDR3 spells CASSSSHYRSYGYTF. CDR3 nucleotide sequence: TGTGCCAGCAGCTCCTCCCACTACAGGAGCTATGGCTACACCTTC.

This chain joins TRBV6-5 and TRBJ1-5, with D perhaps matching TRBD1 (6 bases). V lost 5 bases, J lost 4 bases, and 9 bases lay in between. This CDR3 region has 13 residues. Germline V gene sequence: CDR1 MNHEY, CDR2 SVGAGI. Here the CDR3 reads CASSQTGNQPQHF. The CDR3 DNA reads TGTGCCAGCAGTCAGACAGGTAATCAGCCCCAGCATTTT.

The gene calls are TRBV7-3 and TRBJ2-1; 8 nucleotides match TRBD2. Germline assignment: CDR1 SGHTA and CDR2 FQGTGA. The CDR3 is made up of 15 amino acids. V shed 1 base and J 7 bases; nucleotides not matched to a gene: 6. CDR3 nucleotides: TGTGCCAGCAGCTTAAACGGGGGGGCCGCGAATGAGCAGTTCTTC. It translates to CASSLNGGAANEQFF.

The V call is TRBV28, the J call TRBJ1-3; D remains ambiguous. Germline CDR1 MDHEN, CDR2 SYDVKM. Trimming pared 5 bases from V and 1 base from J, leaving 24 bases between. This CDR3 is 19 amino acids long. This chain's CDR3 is CASSLFFEGGRGSGNTIYF. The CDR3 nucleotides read TGTGCCAGCAGTCTTTTCTTCGAGGGAGGCCGTGGGTCTGGAAACACCATATATTTT.

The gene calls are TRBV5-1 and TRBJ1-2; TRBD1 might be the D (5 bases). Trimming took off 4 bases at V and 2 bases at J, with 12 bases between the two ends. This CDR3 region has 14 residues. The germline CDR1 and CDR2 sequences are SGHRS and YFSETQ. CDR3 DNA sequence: TGCGCCAGCAGCCCGCGGGGGATCAACTATGGCTACACCTTC. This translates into CASSPRGINYGYTF.

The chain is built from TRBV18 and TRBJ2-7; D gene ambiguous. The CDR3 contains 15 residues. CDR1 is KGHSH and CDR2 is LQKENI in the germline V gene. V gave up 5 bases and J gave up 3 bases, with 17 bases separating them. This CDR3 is CASSTPMSAVYEQYF. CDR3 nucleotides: TGTGCCAGCTCAACTCCTATGAGCGCGGTCTACGAGCAGTACTTC.

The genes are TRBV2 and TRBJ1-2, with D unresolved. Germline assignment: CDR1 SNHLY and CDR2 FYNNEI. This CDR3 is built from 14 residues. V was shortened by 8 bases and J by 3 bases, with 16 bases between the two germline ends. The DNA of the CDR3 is TGTGCCAGCGCGTTGGAGCCTCTCGACTATGGCTACACCTTC. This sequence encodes CASALEPLDYGYTF.

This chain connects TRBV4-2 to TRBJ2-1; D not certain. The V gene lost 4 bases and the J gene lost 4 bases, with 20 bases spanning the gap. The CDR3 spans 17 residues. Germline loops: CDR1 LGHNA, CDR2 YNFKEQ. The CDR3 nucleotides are TGTGCCAGCAGCCTTACATCCTTGGGTGGCGGATACAATGAGCAGTTCTTC. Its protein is CASSLTSLGGGYNEQFF.

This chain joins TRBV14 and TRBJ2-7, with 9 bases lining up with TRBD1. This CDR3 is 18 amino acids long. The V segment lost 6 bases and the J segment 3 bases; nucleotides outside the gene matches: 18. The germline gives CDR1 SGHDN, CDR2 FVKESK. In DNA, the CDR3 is TGTGCCAGCAGTCACAACGCTCAGGGACAGGGTCGCCTCTACGAGCAGTACTTC. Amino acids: CASSHNAQGQGRLYEQYF.

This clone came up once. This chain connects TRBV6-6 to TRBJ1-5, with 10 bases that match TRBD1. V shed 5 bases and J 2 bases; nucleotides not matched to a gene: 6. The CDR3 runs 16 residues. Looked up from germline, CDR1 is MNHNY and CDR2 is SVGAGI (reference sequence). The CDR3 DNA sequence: TGTGCCAGCAGTCGACAGGGGGCCGATGGCAATCAGCCCCAGCATTTT. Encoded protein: CASSRQGADGNQPQHF.

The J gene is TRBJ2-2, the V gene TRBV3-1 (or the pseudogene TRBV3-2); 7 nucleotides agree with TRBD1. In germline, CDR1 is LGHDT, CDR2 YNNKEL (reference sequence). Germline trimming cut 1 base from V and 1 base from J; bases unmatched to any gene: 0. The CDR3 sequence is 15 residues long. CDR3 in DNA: TGTGCCAGCAGCCAAGGACAGGGGAACACCGGGGAGCTGTTTTTT. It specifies CASSQGQGNTGELFF.

This CDR3 reads CASSLSFTGGTEAFF. The CDR3 region has the DNA TGTGCCAGCAGTTTATCCTTCACAGGGGGTACTGAAGCTTTCTTT. The chain employs TRBV27 and TRBJ1-1; TRBD1 matches 8 bases. There are 15 residues in the CDR3. V lost 0 bases to trimming and J lost 5 bases; unmatched junction nucleotides: 5. Germline V gene data show CDR1 as MNHEY and CDR2 as SMNVEV (reference sequence).

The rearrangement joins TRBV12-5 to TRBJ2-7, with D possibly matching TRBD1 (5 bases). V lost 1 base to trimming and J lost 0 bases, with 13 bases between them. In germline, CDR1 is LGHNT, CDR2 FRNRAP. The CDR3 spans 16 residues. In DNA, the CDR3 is TGTGCTAGTGGTTTGGCCGACAGAATTAGCTCCTACGAGCAGTACTTC. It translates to CASGLADRISSYEQYF.

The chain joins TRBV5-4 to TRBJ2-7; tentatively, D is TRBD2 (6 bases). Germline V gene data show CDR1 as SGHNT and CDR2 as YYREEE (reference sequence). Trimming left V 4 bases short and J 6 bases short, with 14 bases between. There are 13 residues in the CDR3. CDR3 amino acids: CASSLAEGIEQYF. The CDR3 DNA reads TGTGCCAGCAGCCTGGCGGAGGGGATCGAGCAGTACTTC.

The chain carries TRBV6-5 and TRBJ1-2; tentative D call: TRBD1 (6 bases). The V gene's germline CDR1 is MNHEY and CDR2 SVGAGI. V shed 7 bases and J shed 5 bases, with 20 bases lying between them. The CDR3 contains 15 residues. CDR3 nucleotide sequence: TGTGCCAGCACAGGGACGCTCGGGACACATTATGGCTACACCTTC. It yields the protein CASTGTLGTHYGYTF.

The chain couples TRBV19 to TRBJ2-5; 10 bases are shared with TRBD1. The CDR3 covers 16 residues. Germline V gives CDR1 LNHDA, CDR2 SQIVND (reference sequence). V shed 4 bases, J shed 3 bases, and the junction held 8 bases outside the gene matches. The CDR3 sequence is CASSRQTGGIEETQYF. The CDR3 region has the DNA TGTGCCAGTAGTAGACAGACAGGGGGCATCGAAGAGACCCAGTACTTC. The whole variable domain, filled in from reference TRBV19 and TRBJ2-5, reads DGGITQSPKYLFRKEGQNVTLSCEQNLNHDAMYWYRQDPGQGLRLIYYSQIVNDFQKGDIAEGYSVSREKKESFPLTVTSAQKNPTAFYLCASSRQTGGIEETQYFGPGTRLLVL.

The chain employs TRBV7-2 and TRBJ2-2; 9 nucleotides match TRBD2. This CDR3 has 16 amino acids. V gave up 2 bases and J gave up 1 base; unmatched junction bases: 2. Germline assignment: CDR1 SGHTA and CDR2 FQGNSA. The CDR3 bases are TGTGCCAGCAGCTTAAATAGCGGGGGGAACACCGGGGAGCTGTTTTTT. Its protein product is CASSLNSGGNTGELFF.

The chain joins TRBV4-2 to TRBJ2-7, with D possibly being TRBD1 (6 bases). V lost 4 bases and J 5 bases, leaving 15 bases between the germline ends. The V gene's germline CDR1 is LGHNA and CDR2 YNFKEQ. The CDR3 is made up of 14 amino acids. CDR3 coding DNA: TGTGCCAGCAGCCCGGAACAGGGCAGAAACGAGCAGTACTTC. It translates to CASSPEQGRNEQYF.

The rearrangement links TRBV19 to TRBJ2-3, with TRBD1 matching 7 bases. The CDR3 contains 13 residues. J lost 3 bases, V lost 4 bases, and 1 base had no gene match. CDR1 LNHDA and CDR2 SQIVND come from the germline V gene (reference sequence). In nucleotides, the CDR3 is TGTGCCAGTAGTAACAGGGGTACAGATACGCAGTATTTT. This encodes CASSNRGTDTQYF.

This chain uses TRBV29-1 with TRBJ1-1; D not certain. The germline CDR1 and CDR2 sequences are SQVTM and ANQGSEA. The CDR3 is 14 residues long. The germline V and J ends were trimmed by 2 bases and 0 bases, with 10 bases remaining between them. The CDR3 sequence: CSVEPHTVNTEAFF. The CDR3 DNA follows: TGCAGCGTTGAACCCCACACCGTGAACACTGAAGCTTTCTTT.

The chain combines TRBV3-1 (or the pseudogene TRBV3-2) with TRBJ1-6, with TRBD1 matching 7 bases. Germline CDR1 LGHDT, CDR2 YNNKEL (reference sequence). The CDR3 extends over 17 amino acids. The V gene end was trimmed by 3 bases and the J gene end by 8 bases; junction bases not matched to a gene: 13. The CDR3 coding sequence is TGTGCCAGCAGCCACCGACCGACAGGGTTAGTTGATTCACCCCTCCACTTT. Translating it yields CASSHRPTGLVDSPLHF.

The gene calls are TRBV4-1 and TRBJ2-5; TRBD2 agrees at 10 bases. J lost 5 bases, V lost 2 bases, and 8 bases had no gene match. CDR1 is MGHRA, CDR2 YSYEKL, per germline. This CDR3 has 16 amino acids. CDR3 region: CASSQSSGGAGETQYF. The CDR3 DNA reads TGCGCCAGCAGCCAAAGCAGCGGGGGGGCCGGCGAGACCCAGTACTTC.

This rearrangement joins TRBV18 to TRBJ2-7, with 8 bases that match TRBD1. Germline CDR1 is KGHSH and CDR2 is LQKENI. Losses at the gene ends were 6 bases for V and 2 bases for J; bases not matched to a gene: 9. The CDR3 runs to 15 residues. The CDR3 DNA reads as TGTGCCAGCTCCGGGGGTCGGACAGGGCCCTACGAGCAGTACTTC. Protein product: CASSGGRTGPYEQYF.

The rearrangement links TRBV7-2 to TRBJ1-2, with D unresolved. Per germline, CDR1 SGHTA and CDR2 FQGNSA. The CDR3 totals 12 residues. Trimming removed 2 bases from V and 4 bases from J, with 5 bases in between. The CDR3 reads CASSLRSYGYTF. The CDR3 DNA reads TGTGCCAGCAGCTTACGGTCCTATGGCTACACCTTC.

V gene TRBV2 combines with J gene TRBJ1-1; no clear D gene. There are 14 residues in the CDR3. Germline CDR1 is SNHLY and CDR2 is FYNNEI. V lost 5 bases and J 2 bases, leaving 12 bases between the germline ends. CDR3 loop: CASSRTEVNTEAFF. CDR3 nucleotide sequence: TGTGCCAGCAGTCGAACTGAGGTCAACACTGAAGCTTTCTTT.

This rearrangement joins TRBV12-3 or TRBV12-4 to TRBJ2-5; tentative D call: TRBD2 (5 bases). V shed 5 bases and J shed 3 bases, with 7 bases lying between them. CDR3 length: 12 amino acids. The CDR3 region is CASSPLEETQYF. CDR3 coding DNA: TGTGCCAGCAGTCCACTAGAAGAGACCCAGTACTTC.